This TCR beta chain was captured in a study of control samples from healthy donors and cancer patients. Profiled with immunoSEQ multiplex PCR; TCRdb holds only in-frame clones, not every one. The sample consists of 160,000 or so clones, approximately 94% of them appearing once. The V end was cut by 5 bases, the J end by 4 bases, with 8 bases between. The CDR3 sequence is 12 residues long. Germline V CDR1 and CDR2: SGHNT, YENEEA. V usage is TRBV11-3 and J usage is TRBJ1-1; D gene unclear. This sequence was found in a woman in her thirties or forties in good health. Material: blood. CDR3 sequence reads: CASSPDTTEAFF. Written as DNA, the CDR3 is TGTGCCAGCAGCCCAGACACCACTGAAGCTTTCTTT. The complete variable domain, with remaining parts taken from reference TRBV11-3 and TRBJ1-1, reads EAGVVQSPRYKIIEKKQPVAFWCNPISGHNTLYWYLQNLGQGPELLIRYENEEAVDDSQLPKDRFSAERLKGVDSTLKIQPAELGDSAVYLCASSPDTTEAFFGQGTRLTVV.